The clone carrying this TCR beta chain was detected ten times or more. What it binds is not known. Time point reported: persistent/refractory GD, antithyroid drugs over 5 years with positive TRAb. The TCR library was prepared using RNA isolated from PBMCs. Sequencing libraries for TCR beta were prepared with iRepertoire HTBI primers and Arm-PCR of CDR3 regions. In the original workflow: Detected in the samples were 62 TRBV and 12 to 15 TRBJ segments. TCRdb re-called the multiplex PCR reads with MiXCR, one entry per CDR3 protein. These V and J calls originate from TCRdb's pipeline instead of the authors' own analysis. The data contain about 470,000 distinct CDR3 sequences, roughly 21% of them singletons. The entry originates in a study of regulatory T cells in long-lasting Graves disease. Whole-study findings and limits: It was in persistent disease that TRBV28, TRBJ1-2 and TRBJ2-5 were favored. The persistent group shared roughly 2,700 public clonotypes, more than the roughly 970 shared by new patients. Persistent Graves' patients showed less TCR diversity than newly diagnosed ones.

Germline V gene lookup returns CDR1 KGHDR and CDR2 SFDVKD. V dropped 3 bases and J dropped 5 bases, with 13 bases sitting between them. This CDR3 has 14 residues. This rearrangement joins TRBV24-1 to TRBJ2-7, with D unclear. This sample comprised peripheral blood mononuclear cells (PBMCs), obtained when the disease was refractory, from a patient treated with antithyroid drugs. The TCR sequence derives from a female donor with Graves disease. The CDR3 nucleotides are TGTGCCACCAGTGATCCCTCCCGGGCCCACGAGCAGTACTTC. This gives the protein CATSDPSRAHEQYF.